Described below is a single T cell receptor beta chain sequence and its context. Original handling: Amplified reference gene primers provided the basis for estimating nucleated cell counts. Here immunoSEQ multiplex PCR was the method, and the copy in TCRdb shows in-frame clones only, minus some. V and J calls and clone size follow that table, whereas D and trimming were derived from the DNA. The data show roughly 230,000 clones, about 86% seen once. The data stem from a study of blood T cell repertoires in COVID-19. About the research overall: The cDNA or gDNA used as material had been derived from T cells, B-cell-depleted T cells, or PBMCs.

Trimming shortened V by 3 bases and J by 1 base, and 15 bases separated the two germline ends. CDR3 length equals 16 residues. Germline assignment: CDR1 ENHRY and CDR2 SYGVKD. Sequencing was performed on peripheral blood. This TCR derives from a man aged 35-49 years with active or convalescent COVID-19. The chain couples TRBV10-3 to TRBJ1-1; D unresolved. CDR3 DNA: TGTGCCATCAGTGAACCAGAACCCCATGGGAACACTGAAGCTTTCTTT. Its translation is CAISEPEPHGNTEAFF.